A single sample is the source of the 24 T cell receptor beta chains below, sequenced in a study of identical twins. TCRdb independently ran MiXCR on the 5' RACE reads; one entry per CDR3 protein. The sample carries about 700,000 distinct CDR3 sequences, under 9% recorded once. Separately, the same data were catalogued under a study of yellow fever vaccine responses in identical twins.

The sequenced sample was PBMCs. The receptors were gathered from a woman under 30 in good health.

The J gene is TRBJ2-2, the V gene TRBV5-1; tentatively, D is TRBD2 (6 bases). Germline V CDR1 and CDR2: SGHRS, YFSETQ. There are 14 residues in the CDR3. Trimming shortened V by 9 bases and J by 1 base, and 13 bases separated the two germline ends. In DNA form, the CDR3 reads TGCGCCACCAACCCCGGGGGGAACACCGGGGAGCTGTTTTTT. It yields the protein CATNPGGNTGELFF.

The table lists this clonotype with many counts. The rearrangement joins TRBV28 to TRBJ2-4, with D unclear. The V and J ends lost 5 bases and 2 bases respectively, with 10 bases between them. In germline, CDR1 is MDHEN, CDR2 SYDVKM. This CDR3 is 14 amino acids long. CDR3 protein: CASSVMGTKNIQYF. CDR3 bases: TGTGCCAGCAGTGTTATGGGGACCAAAAACATTCAGTACTTC.

The chain is built from TRBV4-1 and TRBJ2-7, with D hard to call. The germline V gene encodes CDR1 MGHRA and CDR2 YSYEKL. Deletions cut 4 bases from V and 1 base from J, with 8 bases between. The CDR3 extends over 13 amino acids. The CDR3 protein is CASSLKDSYEQYF. CDR3 nucleotides: TGCGCCAGCAGCCTGAAGGATTCCTACGAGCAGTACTTC.

This clonotype was counted at least ten times. The V and J genes are TRBV4-3 and TRBJ2-1; 7 bases agree with TRBD1. The J segment lost 8 bases and the V segment lost 3 bases, leaving 4 bases of the junction unmatched. Germline V gene data show CDR1 as LGHNA and CDR2 as YSLEER. The CDR3 spans 13 residues. CDR3 loop: CASSQTGLDEQFF. CDR3 DNA: TGCGCCAGCAGCCAGACAGGGCTCGATGAGCAGTTCTTC.

This sequence joins TRBV14 and TRBJ2-1; the D call may be TRBD1 or TRBD2 (5 bases each). The germline V and J ends were trimmed by 1 base and 9 bases, with 10 bases remaining between them. The CDR3 spans 13 residues. Germline loops: CDR1 SGHDN, CDR2 FVKESK. CDR3 coding DNA: TGTGCCAGCAGCCAAGTCCGGGGCCCTGAGCAGTTCTTC. Translated, it gives CASSQVRGPEQFF.

This clonotype was recorded many times. The V and J genes are TRBV12-3 or TRBV12-4 and TRBJ2-1, with D perhaps TRBD1 (6 bases). The germline V and J ends were trimmed by 9 bases and 0 bases, with 15 bases remaining between them. The CDR3 spans 15 residues. CDR3 sequence: CASTWDTSSYNEQFF. In DNA form, the CDR3 reads TGTGCCAGTACCTGGGACACTAGCTCCTACAATGAGCAGTTCTTC.

This chain joins TRBV5-1 and TRBJ2-1, with 7 positions matching TRBD2. CDR1 SGHRS and CDR2 YFSETQ come from the germline V gene. This CDR3 spans 15 amino acids. J lost 4 bases, V lost 1 base, and 5 bases had no gene match. The CDR3 protein is CASSLPSGIYNEQFF. In DNA form, the CDR3 reads TGCGCCAGCAGCTTGCCCAGCGGGATATACAATGAGCAGTTCTTC. Together with reference TRBV5-1 and TRBJ2-1, the CDR3 gives the full variable domain: KAGVTQTPRYLIKTRGQQVTLSCSPISGHRSVSWYQQTPGQGLQFLFEYFSETQRNKGNFPGRFSGRQFSNSRSEMNVSTLELGDSALYLCASSLPSGIYNEQFFGPGTRLTVL.

The DNA for the CDR3 is TGCAGTGCTAAAGACAGGGCTGGGACAGATACGCAGTATTTT. Residues: CSAKDRAGTDTQYF. This sequence joins TRBV20-1 and TRBJ2-3, with 7 bases matching TRBD1. Germline CDR1 DFQATT, CDR2 SNEGSKA (reference sequence). J gave up 3 bases and V 4 bases, and 7 bases lay outside the gene matches. The CDR3 is 14 residues long.

The chain joins TRBV28 to TRBJ1-6; D unclear. Germline-derived CDR1 and CDR2 are MDHEN and SYDVKM. Trimming shortened V by 5 bases and J by 9 bases, and 17 bases separated the two germline ends. The CDR3 spans 15 residues. CDR3 sequence (DNA): TGTGCCAGCAGTAACCGGTGGGATCTAATTTCACCCCTCCACTTT. Its translation is CASSNRWDLISPLHF.

This clonotype occurred a few times. The J gene is TRBJ1-2, the V gene TRBV5-5, with D unclear. CDR3 length: 11 residues. Trimming took off 7 bases at V and 3 bases at J, with 7 bases between the two ends. CDR1 is SGHKS and CDR2 is YYEKEE in the germline V gene (reference sequence). The CDR3 sequence is CASVPDYGYTF. The CDR3 bases are TGTGCCAGCGTCCCTGACTATGGCTACACCTTC.

The chain joins TRBV7-9 to TRBJ2-3; D gene unclear. The germline CDR1 and CDR2 sequences are SEHNR and FQNEAQ (reference sequence). This CDR3 is built from 13 residues. Trimming took 5 bases from V and 5 from J, leaving 11 bases between them. CDR3 amino acids: CASSGRTQDTQYF. CDR3 DNA sequence: TGTGCCAGCAGCGGAAGGACGCAAGATACGCAGTATTTT. Together with reference TRBV7-9 and TRBJ2-3, the CDR3 gives the full variable domain: DTGVSQNPRHKITKRGQNVTFRCDPISEHNRLYWYRQTLGQGPEFLTYFQNEAQLEKSRLLSDRFSAERPKGSFSTLEIQRTEQGDSAMYLCASSGRTQDTQYFGPGTRLTVL.

This chain's CDR3 is CASLTMTGQETQYF. The CDR3, as DNA: TGTGCCAGCTTAACCATGACTGGGCAAGAGACCCAGTACTTC. This rearrangement joins TRBV28 to TRBJ2-5; no clear D. V lost 8 bases, J lost 2 bases, and 15 bases lay in between. From germline, CDR1 is MDHEN and CDR2 SYDVKM. The CDR3 runs to 14 residues.

The table lists this clonotype with a few counts. This chain connects TRBV7-9 to TRBJ2-5; TRBD2 agrees at 7 bases. Per germline, CDR1 SEHNR and CDR2 FQNEAQ (reference sequence). The CDR3 consists of 15 residues. The junction had 9 bases not matched to a gene; V was cut back by 7 bases and J by 1 base. This CDR3 reads CASTNAPGGQETQYF. The CDR3 bases are TGTGCCAGCACTAACGCCCCGGGGGGCCAAGAGACCCAGTACTTC.

Ten or more counts support this clonotype. V usage is TRBV28 and J usage is TRBJ1-5, with a tentative D call TRBD1 (5 bases). V dropped 2 bases and J dropped 7 bases, with 21 bases sitting between them. Per germline, CDR1 MDHEN and CDR2 SYDVKM. There are 17 residues in the CDR3. CDR3 sequence (DNA): TGTGCCAGCAGTTTACCAGAGGCAGGGAGGGTTAGACAGCCCCAGCATTTT. This gives the protein CASSLPEAGRVRQPQHF.

This clonotype was picked up a small number of times. This chain connects TRBV20-1 to TRBJ1-6; D unresolved. CDR3 length: 13 amino acids. The germline V gene encodes CDR1 DFQATT and CDR2 SNEGSKA (reference sequence). With 1 base removed from V and 8 bases from J, the gap between germline ends came to 9 bases. The CDR3, as DNA: TGCAGTGCTAGAGCGGGGATCGATTCACCCCTCCACTTT. The encoded protein is CSARAGIDSPLHF.

There are many counts of this clonotype. This sequence joins TRBV11-1 and TRBJ2-2, with TRBD1 identical over 7 bases. V gave up 2 bases and J gave up 6 bases; unmatched junction bases: 18. The CDR3 has 19 amino acids. The germline CDR1 and CDR2 sequences are SGHAT and FQDESV (reference sequence). CDR3 sequence reads: CASSLPPPHRGVYAGELFF. The CDR3 nucleotides read TGTGCCAGCAGCTTACCACCCCCCCACAGGGGAGTTTACGCCGGGGAGCTGTTTTTT.

The chain is built from TRBV27 and TRBJ2-3, with 8 bases fitting TRBD2. CDR3 length equals 15 residues. V was clipped by 8 bases and J by 6 bases; unmatched bases: 13. Germline V lookup: CDR1 MNHEY, CDR2 SMNVEV (reference sequence). This CDR3 is CASQAGARFLDTQYF. For the CDR3, the DNA is TGTGCCAGCCAAGCGGGGGCCCGTTTTTTGGATACGCAGTATTTT.

This clonotype was counted many times. V usage is TRBV3-1 and J usage is TRBJ2-4; D is unclear. The germline V and J ends were trimmed by 1 base and 5 bases, with 15 bases remaining between them. The germline gives CDR1 LGHDT, CDR2 YNNKEL (reference sequence). CDR3 size: 16 residues. CDR3 sequence reads: CASSQGRRRSQNIQYF. CDR3 bases: TGTGCCAGCAGCCAAGGACGACGGAGAAGCCAAAACATTCAGTACTTC.

This clonotype occurred many times. The rearrangement uses TRBV10-3 and TRBJ2-3; 8 bases map to TRBD2. V trimming: 6 bases; J trimming: 3 bases; junction bases outside the gene matches: 11. This CDR3 has 16 amino acids. Germline-derived CDR1 and CDR2 are ENHRY and SYGVKD. The CDR3 is CAIRKREGPGTDTQYF. CDR3 coding DNA: TGTGCCATCAGGAAACGGGAGGGCCCGGGGACAGATACGCAGTATTTT.

This chain links TRBV6-5 with TRBJ2-3; 7 nucleotides match TRBD2. This CDR3 region has 18 residues. The trim removed 0 bases at V and 2 bases at J, leaving 11 bases unmatched. Per the germline V gene, CDR1 is MNHEY and CDR2 is SVGAGI. The CDR3 sequence: CASSYSSGGRAFTDTQYF. In DNA, the CDR3 is TGTGCCAGCAGTTACTCGAGTGGAGGGAGGGCGTTCACAGATACGCAGTATTTT.

In its sample, this clonotype was seen many times. The gene calls are TRBV5-1 and TRBJ2-2, with D possibly being TRBD2 (5 bases). Germline V gene lookup returns CDR1 SGHRS and CDR2 YFSETQ. V lost 4 bases and J 3 bases, leaving 16 bases between the germline ends. This CDR3 is built from 16 residues. The CDR3 region is CASSLVDYPDTGELFF. CDR3 DNA sequence: TGCGCCAGCAGCCTAGTTGACTACCCCGACACCGGGGAGCTGTTTTTT.

The gene calls are TRBV5-1 and TRBJ2-7; no clear D. Trimming left V 4 bases short and J 0 bases short, with 11 bases between. This CDR3 region has 14 residues. The germline CDR1 and CDR2 sequences are SGHRS and YFSETQ. DNA of the CDR3: TGCGCCAGCAGCATGGACCCCAGCTCCTACGAGCAGTACTTC. Translating gives CASSMDPSSYEQYF. Full variable domain (remainder filled in from reference TRBV5-1 and TRBJ2-7): KAGVTQTPRYLIKTRGQQVTLSCSPISGHRSVSWYQQTPGQGLQFLFEYFSETQRNKGNFPGRFSGRQFSNSRSEMNVSTLELGDSALYLCASSMDPSSYEQYFGPGTRLTVT.

In its sample, this clonotype was seen a few times. The CDR3 protein is CSVGTGSGANVLTF. The CDR3 DNA follows: TGCAGCGTCGGGACAGGGTCAGGGGCCAACGTCCTGACTTTC. The chain recombines TRBV29-1 with TRBJ2-6, with 9 bases identical to TRBD1. Germline values: CDR1 SQVTM, CDR2 ANQGSEA. With V trimmed by 6 bases and J by 4 bases, 4 bases remained unmatched. The CDR3 totals 14 residues.

V gene TRBV7-9 combines with J gene TRBJ1-5; D possibly corresponds to TRBD1 (6 bases). Germline CDR1 SEHNR, CDR2 FQNEAQ (reference sequence). The V gene lost 4 bases and the J gene lost 4 bases, with 8 bases spanning the gap. The CDR3 is made up of 13 amino acids. The CDR3 here is CASSSGVNQPQHF. The CDR3 bases are TGTGCCAGCAGCTCAGGGGTTAATCAGCCCCAGCATTTT.